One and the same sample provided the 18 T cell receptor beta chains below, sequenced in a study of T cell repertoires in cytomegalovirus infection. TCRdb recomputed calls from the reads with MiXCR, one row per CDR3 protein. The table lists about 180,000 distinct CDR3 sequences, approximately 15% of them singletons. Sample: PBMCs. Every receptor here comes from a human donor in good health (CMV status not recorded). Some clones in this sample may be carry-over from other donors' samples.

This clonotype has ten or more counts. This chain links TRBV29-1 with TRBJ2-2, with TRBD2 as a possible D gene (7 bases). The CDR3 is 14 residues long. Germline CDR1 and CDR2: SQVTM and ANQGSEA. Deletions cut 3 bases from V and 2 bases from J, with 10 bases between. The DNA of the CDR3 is TGCAGCGTTGAGCGGGGGCCTAACACCGGGGAGCTGTTTTTT. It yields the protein CSVERGPNTGELFF.

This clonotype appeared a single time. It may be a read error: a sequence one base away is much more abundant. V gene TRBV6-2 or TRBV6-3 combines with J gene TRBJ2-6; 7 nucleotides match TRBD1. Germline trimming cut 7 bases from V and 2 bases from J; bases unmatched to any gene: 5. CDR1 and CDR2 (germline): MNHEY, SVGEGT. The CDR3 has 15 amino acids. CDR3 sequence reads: CASTNDRAGANVLTF. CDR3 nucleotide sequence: TGTGCCAGCACCAATGACAGGGCTGGGGCCAACGTCCTGACTTTC.

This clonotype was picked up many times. CDR3 sequence reads: CASRTQGAGANVLTF. The CDR3 nucleotides read TGTGCCAGCAGGACACAGGGAGCTGGGGCCAACGTCCTGACTTTC. V is TRBV12-3 or TRBV12-4 and J is TRBJ2-6; tentatively, D is TRBD1 (6 bases). The V and J ends lost 6 bases and 2 bases respectively, with 11 bases between them. The CDR3 contains 15 residues.

In DNA, the CDR3 is TGTGCCAGCGGTACTTATCAGAATGAGCAGTTCTTC. Its protein is CASGTYQNEQFF. The rearrangement joins TRBV2 to TRBJ2-1, with unresolved D. In germline, CDR1 is SNHLY, CDR2 FYNNEI. V was trimmed by 8 bases and J by 7 bases, leaving 12 bases between them. This CDR3 has 12 residues.

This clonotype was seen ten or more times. CDR3 in amino acids: CASSEAGQGIGPQHF. The CDR3 nucleotides read TGTGCCAGCAGTGAAGCGGGGCAGGGCATCGGTCCCCAGCATTTT. This chain uses TRBV2 with TRBJ1-5, with D perhaps matching TRBD1 (5 bases). The CDR3 covers 15 residues. V lost 0 bases and J 10 bases, leaving 16 bases between the germline ends. Germline V gene lookup returns CDR1 SNHLY and CDR2 FYNNEI.

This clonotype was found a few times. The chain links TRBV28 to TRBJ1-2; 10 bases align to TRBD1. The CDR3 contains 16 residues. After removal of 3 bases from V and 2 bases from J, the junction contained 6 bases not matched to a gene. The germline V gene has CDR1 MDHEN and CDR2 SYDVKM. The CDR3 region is CASSLAGTGENYGYTF. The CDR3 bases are TGTGCCAGCAGTTTGGCCGGGACAGGGGAAAACTATGGCTACACCTTC.

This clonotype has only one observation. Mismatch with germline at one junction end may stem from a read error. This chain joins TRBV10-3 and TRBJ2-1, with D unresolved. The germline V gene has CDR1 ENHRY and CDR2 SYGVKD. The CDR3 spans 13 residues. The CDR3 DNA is TGTGCCAACAGTCCAGACGGATACAATGAGCAGTTCTTC. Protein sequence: CANSPDGYNEQFF.

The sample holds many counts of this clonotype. In DNA, the CDR3 is TGCAGCGTCCCAGGGGGCCTCGGCTACGAGCAGTACTTC. Amino acid sequence: CSVPGGLGYEQYF. The J gene is TRBJ2-7, the V gene TRBV29-1; 8 positions match TRBD1. V dropped 6 bases and J dropped 3; count of bases not matched to a gene: 7. This CDR3 contains 13 residues. Germline CDR1 SQVTM, CDR2 ANQGSEA.

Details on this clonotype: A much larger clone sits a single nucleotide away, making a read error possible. The CDR3 DNA sequence: TGTGCCAGCAGTCCATTATCGACCGGGGTGGAGACCCGGTACTTC. It encodes CASSPLSTGVETRYF. The chain carries TRBV27 and TRBJ2-5; possibly TRBD2 for D (5 bases). The CDR3 is 15 residues long. Germline CDR1 is MNHEY and CDR2 is SMNVEV (reference sequence).

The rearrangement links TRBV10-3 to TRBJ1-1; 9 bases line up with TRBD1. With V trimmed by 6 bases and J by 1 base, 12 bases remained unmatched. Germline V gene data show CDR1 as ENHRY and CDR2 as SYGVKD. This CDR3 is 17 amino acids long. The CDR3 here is CAIRPGQGRGRNTEAFF. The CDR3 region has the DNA TGTGCCATCAGACCGGGACAGGGACGAGGAAGGAACACTGAAGCTTTCTTT.

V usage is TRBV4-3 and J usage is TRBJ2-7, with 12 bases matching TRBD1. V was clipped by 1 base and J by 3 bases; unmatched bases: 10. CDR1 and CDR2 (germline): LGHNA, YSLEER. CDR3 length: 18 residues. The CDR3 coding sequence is TGCGCCAGCAGCCAAGCCCGATCGGGGACAGGGGGCAACTACGAGCAGTACTTC. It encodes CASSQARSGTGGNYEQYF.

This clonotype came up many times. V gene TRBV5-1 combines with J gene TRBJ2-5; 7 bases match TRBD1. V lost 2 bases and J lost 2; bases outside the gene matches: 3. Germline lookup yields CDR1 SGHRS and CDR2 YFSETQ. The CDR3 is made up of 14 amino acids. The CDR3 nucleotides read TGCGCCAGCAGCTTCGGACAGGCTCAAGAGACCCAGTACTTC. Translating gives CASSFGQAQETQYF. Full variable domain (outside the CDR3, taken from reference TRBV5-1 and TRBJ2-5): KAGVTQTPRYLIKTRGQQVTLSCSPISGHRSVSWYQQTPGQGLQFLFEYFSETQRNKGNFPGRFSGRQFSNSRSEMNVSTLELGDSALYLCASSFGQAQETQYFGPGTRLLVL.

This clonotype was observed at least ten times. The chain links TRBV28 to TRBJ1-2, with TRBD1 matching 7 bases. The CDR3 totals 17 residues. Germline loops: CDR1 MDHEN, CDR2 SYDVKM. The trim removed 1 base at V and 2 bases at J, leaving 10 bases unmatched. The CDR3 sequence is CASSLSFIMTGNYGYTF. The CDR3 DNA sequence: TGTGCCAGCAGTTTATCCTTTATCATGACAGGGAACTATGGCTACACCTTC.

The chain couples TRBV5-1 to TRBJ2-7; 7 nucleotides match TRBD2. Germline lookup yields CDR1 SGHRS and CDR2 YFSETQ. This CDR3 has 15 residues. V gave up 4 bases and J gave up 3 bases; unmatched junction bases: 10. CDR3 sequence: CASSETSALYYEQYF. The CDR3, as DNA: TGCGCCAGCAGCGAAACTAGCGCACTCTACTACGAGCAGTACTTC. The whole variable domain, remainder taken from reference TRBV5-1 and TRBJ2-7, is KAGVTQTPRYLIKTRGQQVTLSCSPISGHRSVSWYQQTPGQGLQFLFEYFSETQRNKGNFPGRFSGRQFSNSRSEMNVSTLELGDSALYLCASSETSALYYEQYFGPGTRLTVT.

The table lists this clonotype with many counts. This CDR3 reads CATSDTTRAGELFF. The CDR3 coding sequence is TGTGCCACCAGTGACACGACTAGAGCCGGGGAGCTGTTTTTT. The rearrangement uses TRBV24-1 and TRBJ2-2; possible D gene TRBD2, 6 bases. CDR3 length: 14 residues. The germline V gene has CDR1 KGHDR and CDR2 SFDVKD. The germline V and J ends were trimmed by 4 bases and 6 bases, with 11 bases remaining between them.

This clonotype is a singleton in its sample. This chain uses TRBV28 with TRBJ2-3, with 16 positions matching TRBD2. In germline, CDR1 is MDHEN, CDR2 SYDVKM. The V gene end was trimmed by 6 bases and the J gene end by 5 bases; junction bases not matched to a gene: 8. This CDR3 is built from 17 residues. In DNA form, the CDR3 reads TGTGCCAGCAGCGGGACTAGCGGGAGGGCCGGGGGAGATACGCAGTATTTT. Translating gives CASSGTSGRAGGDTQYF.

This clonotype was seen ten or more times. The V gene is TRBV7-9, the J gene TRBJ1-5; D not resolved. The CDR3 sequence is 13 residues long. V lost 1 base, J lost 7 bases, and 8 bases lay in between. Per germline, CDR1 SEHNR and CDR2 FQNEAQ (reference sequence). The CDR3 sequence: CASSLDEGQPQHF. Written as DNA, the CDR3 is TGTGCCAGCAGCTTAGATGAAGGGCAGCCCCAGCATTTT.

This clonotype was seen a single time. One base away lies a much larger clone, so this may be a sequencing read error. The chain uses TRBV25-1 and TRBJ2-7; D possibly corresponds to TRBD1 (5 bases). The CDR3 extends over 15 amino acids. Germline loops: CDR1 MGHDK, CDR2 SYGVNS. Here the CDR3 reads CAGSELAGISYEQYF. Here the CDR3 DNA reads TGTGCCGGCAGTGAATTGGCAGGGATCTCCTACGAGCAGTACTTC.